This T cell receptor (beta chain) was captured by sequencing in a study of shared clonotypes between healthy human individuals. The naive CD8 subset, CD45RO-negative cells positively selected for CCR7, excluded terminally differentiated effector memory CD45RA+ cells. Participating donors were healthy, HIV-negative adults free of recent acute infections or vaccinations. The run depth of the assay was deep. Clones were sequenced by immunoSEQ multiplex PCR, and TCRdb holds only the in-frame ones, with some missing. The sample holds about 870,000 clones, 90% to 95% seen once. Study findings and constraints: Non-shared clonotypes were found to have lower generation probabilities than the clonotypes that were shared by all four of the sorted-subset donors. It was observed that 5% to 6.5% of naive CD4 clonotypes were shared across several donors.

As to this clone: Its antigen is unknown.

The germline V gene has CDR1 MNHEY and CDR2 SMNVEV (reference sequence). With 7 bases clipped from V and 0 bases from J, the junction kept 7 bases outside the gene matches. The CDR3 has 16 residues. The chain uses TRBV27 and TRBJ2-5; TRBD1 matches 11 bases. This clonotype originated in a man aged 25 to 40 in good health. Sample: naive CD8+ T cells sorted from blood. In DNA form, the CDR3 reads TGTGCCAGCACCCCCGGGACAGGGGGGTACCAAGAGACCCAGTACTTC. This sequence encodes CASTPGTGGYQETQYF.